This T cell receptor beta chain originates from a study of blood T cells in healthy people across ages. The study, taken as a whole, reports: Diversity estimates from one million T cells were considered underestimates.

This clonotype was counted a few times. Its antigen is unidentified. A J-beta primer mix and a sample-barcoded 5' primer were used in a second PCR of roughly 6 to 11 cycles. In TCRdb, the 5' RACE reads were re-called with MiXCR into one record per CDR3 protein. The sample yields approximately 1.5 million distinct CDR3 sequences, roughly a third seen once. This CDR3 contains 14 residues. Trimming removed 1 base from V and 6 bases from J, with 7 bases in between. This TCR came from a woman aged 25 to 39 in good health. The source material was blood. This chain links TRBV12-3 or TRBV12-4 with TRBJ1-6; unclear D gene. The CDR3 DNA sequence: TGTGCCAGCAGTTTAGGGGTTCGTAATTCACCCCTCCACTTT. Encoded protein: CASSLGVRNSPLHF.